The T cell receptor beta chain under discussion was sequenced for a study of beta chain features in type 1 diabetes. Germline-derived CDR1 and CDR2 are SEHNR and FQNEAQ (reference sequence). Trimming took 2 bases from V and 5 from J; bases not matched to a gene: 8. This CDR3 has 15 residues. All of the isolated RNA was reverse transcribed, so expressed TCRB transcripts were sequenced. Data came from immunoSEQ multiplex PCR; TCRdb stores just in-frame clones and leaves some out. The sample carries about 930,000 clones, 17% recorded once. The chain couples TRBV7-9 to TRBJ1-2; 7 bases are shared with TRBD1. The receptor comes from a young woman in good health. Source material: naive CD4+ T cells from blood. The CDR3 DNA is TGTGCCAGCAGCTTACGCTCAGGGGGGCGTTATGGCTACACCTTC. This codes for CASSLRSGGRYGYTF. Complete variable domain (other parts from reference TRBV7-9 and TRBJ1-2): DTGVSQNPRHKITKRGQNVTFRCDPISEHNRLYWYRQTLGQGPEFLTYFQNEAQLEKSRLLSDRFSAERPKGSFSTLEIQRTEQGDSAMYLCASSLRSGGRYGYTFGSGTRLTVV.